The 10 T cell receptor beta chains presented below share a single source sample, sequenced in a study of T cells in Graves' hyperthyroidism and ophthalmopathy. It was RNA transcripts that yielded the amplified TCR beta CDR3 regions. Carried out on the TCR CDR3, a first-round RT-PCR used the HTBI primer set. TCRdb re-analysed the multiplex PCR reads in MiXCR, keeping a single row per CDR3 protein. The sample yields about 560,000 distinct CDR3 sequences, 46% seen once. Sequencing was done on a sample of peripheral blood or thyroid tissue (not recorded which). The receptor source for this set is a woman aged 18-29 years with Graves' hyperthyroidism.

This sequence joins TRBV29-1 and TRBJ2-7; 9 nucleotides agree with TRBD1. With 5 bases clipped from V and 6 bases from J, the junction kept 5 bases outside the gene matches. The germline V gene encodes CDR1 SQVTM and CDR2 ANQGSEA. CDR3 size: 12 residues. DNA for the CDR3: TGCAGCGTTACGACAGGGGGATTCGAGCAGTACTTC. It specifies CSVTTGGFEQYF.

The chain links TRBV12-3 or TRBV12-4 to TRBJ2-5; a possible D gene is TRBD1 (5 bases). CDR3 length: 13 amino acids. CDR3 in amino acids: CASALTGAETQYF. Written as DNA, the CDR3 is TGTGCTAGTGCCCTGACTGGGGCGGAGACCCAGTACTTC.

This clonotype was detected once. The chain couples TRBV5-6 to TRBJ1-1; TRBD1 agrees at 8 bases. Germline V gene data show CDR1 as SGHDT and CDR2 as YYEEEE. The J segment lost 5 bases and the V segment lost 10 bases, leaving 16 bases of the junction unmatched. CDR3 size: 15 residues. The CDR3 protein is CAWRNRGLGRTEAFF. The CDR3 DNA reads as TGTGCCTGGAGAAACAGGGGGTTAGGAAGGACTGAAGCTTTCTTT.

V usage is TRBV7-3 and J usage is TRBJ2-7; tentatively, D is TRBD1 (5 bases). V lost 7 bases, J lost 2 bases, and 15 bases lay in between. The germline CDR1 and CDR2 sequences are SGHTA and FQGTGA. The CDR3 runs 14 residues. The CDR3 sequence: CASTQGEITYEQYF. The CDR3 coding sequence is TGTGCCAGCACCCAGGGTGAAATAACCTACGAGCAGTACTTC.

This clonotype appeared once. The chain carries TRBV2 and TRBJ1-6, with D possibly matching TRBD1 (5 bases). Trimming left V 5 bases short and J 4 bases short, with 12 bases between. The germline V gene has CDR1 SNHLY and CDR2 FYNNEI. The CDR3 sequence is 15 residues long. CDR3 amino acids: CASSLMGGYNSPLHF. The DNA of the CDR3 is TGTGCCAGCAGTTTAATGGGGGGTTATAATTCACCCCTCCACTTT.

The chain links TRBV10-3 to TRBJ2-3, with D perhaps matching TRBD1 (5 bases). Germline values: CDR1 ENHRY, CDR2 SYGVKD. CDR3 length equals 14 residues. Trimming removed 0 bases from V and 7 bases from J, with 11 bases in between. DNA of the CDR3: TGTGCCATCAGTGAGTCGATAGGGGCAAATACGCAGTATTTT. Residues: CAISESIGANTQYF.

The chain carries TRBV29-1 and TRBJ2-6, with 7 bases identical to TRBD1. Germline loops: CDR1 SQVTM, CDR2 ANQGSEA. This CDR3 comprises 13 residues. The trim removed 7 bases at V and 6 bases at J, leaving 6 bases unmatched. The CDR3 spells CSARDRQANVLTF. The CDR3 DNA is TGCAGCGCTCGGGACAGACAGGCCAACGTCCTGACTTTC.

The chain links TRBV6-2 or TRBV6-3 to TRBJ2-7; 10 positions agree with TRBD1. CDR1 and CDR2 (germline): MNHEY, SVGEGT. V trimming: 2 bases; J trimming: 3 bases; junction bases outside the gene matches: 4. The CDR3 loop spans 15 amino acids. This CDR3 reads CASSYHRTGGYEQYF. The CDR3 coding sequence is TGTGCCAGCAGTTACCACAGGACAGGGGGCTACGAGCAGTACTTC.

A few counts support this clonotype. V is TRBV5-6 and J is TRBJ1-1, with 10 bases lining up with TRBD1. Trimming took 0 bases from V and 5 from J; bases not matched to a gene: 7. CDR3 size: 16 residues. Germline CDR1 is SGHDT and CDR2 is YYEEEE. The CDR3 loop reads CASSLGQGALGTEAFF. The DNA of the CDR3 is TGTGCCAGCAGCTTGGGACAGGGGGCCTTGGGTACTGAAGCTTTCTTT.

This clonotype has ten or more counts. An end of the junction differs from the germline gene, which may be a read error. This chain joins TRBV10-3 and TRBJ1-5; no firm D call. Germline V gene lookup returns CDR1 ENHRY and CDR2 SYGVKD. This CDR3 is built from 14 residues. The CDR3 sequence is CASSVIRSGQPQHF. For the CDR3, the DNA is TGTGCCAGCAGTGTCATACGGTCGGGTCAGCCCCAGCATTTT.